Below are 22 T cell receptor beta chains sequenced from a single sample in a study of blood T cell repertoires in COVID-19. The assay was immunoSEQ multiplex PCR, and TCRdb's table has in-frame clones only and misses some. The repertoire includes about 210,000 clones, about 85% of them detected once, and around 25% sits in the top ten. Sequencing was carried out using PBMCs or T cells enriched from blood (not recorded which). The receptors were sampled from a woman between 35 and 50 years old in a cohort exposed to, infected with or recovered from COVID-19 (not recorded which).

V usage is TRBV6-6 and J usage is TRBJ2-5; D is ambiguous. This CDR3 has 15 amino acids. Germline CDR1 is MNHNY and CDR2 is SVGAGI (reference sequence). V was trimmed by 2 bases and J by 3 bases, leaving 13 bases between them. CDR3 amino acids: CASSYDLVGEETQYF. The CDR3 region has the DNA TGTGCCAGCAGTTACGATCTGGTCGGAGAAGAGACCCAGTACTTC.

CDR3 in amino acids: CASSQITGTGEGGLFF. In DNA, the CDR3 is TGTGCCAGCAGCCAAATCACCGGGACAGGGGAAGGTGGACTGTTTTTT. The rearrangement joins TRBV13 to TRBJ1-4, with 10 bases lining up with TRBD1. Unmatched junction bases numbered 16, after V lost 5 bases and J lost 13 bases. The V gene's germline CDR1 is PRHDT and CDR2 FYEKMQ (reference sequence). The CDR3 is made up of 16 amino acids.

The chain carries TRBV6-5 and TRBJ2-2, with 7 positions matching TRBD2. V lost 3 bases and J lost 4; bases outside the gene matches: 8. This CDR3 spans 16 amino acids. Germline values: CDR1 MNHEY, CDR2 SVGAGI. CDR3 in DNA: TGTGCCAGCAGTTATAGTGCGGGAGCAGGCACCGGGGAGCTGTTTTTT. Translation gives CASSYSAGAGTGELFF.

In this sample, this clone turned up once. The rearrangement links TRBV6-5 to TRBJ1-4; tentative D call: TRBD1 (5 bases). Germline V gives CDR1 MNHEY, CDR2 SVGAGI. V was shortened by 5 bases and J by 7 bases, with 14 bases between the two germline ends. The CDR3 is 14 residues long. The CDR3 reads CASSRGRGSEKLFF. The DNA of the CDR3 is TGTGCCAGCAGTCGGGGCCGGGGGAGTGAAAAACTGTTTTTT.

V gene TRBV7-8 combines with J gene TRBJ1-4; D is possibly TRBD1 (6 bases). The CDR3 consists of 15 residues. Trimming shortened V by 1 base and J by 4 bases, and 10 bases separated the two germline ends. The germline V gene has CDR1 SGHVS and CDR2 FQNEAQ. CDR3 DNA: TGTGCCAGCAGCTTAGGGGGGCGGATTAATGAAAAACTGTTTTTT. Translation gives CASSLGGRINEKLFF. The variable domain in full, completed from reference TRBV7-8 and TRBJ1-4, reads GAGVSQSPRYKVAKRGQDVALRCDPISGHVSLFWYQQALGQGPEFLTYFQNEAQLDKSGLPSDRFFAERPEGSVSTLKIQRTQQEDSAVYLCASSLGGRINEKLFFGSGTQLSVL.

The chain joins TRBV20-1 to TRBJ2-7, with TRBD1 matching over 10 bases. Germline CDR1 DFQATT, CDR2 SNEGSKA (reference sequence). V dropped 6 bases and J dropped 2; count of bases not matched to a gene: 10. The CDR3 is 15 residues long. CDR3 sequence: CSASHGTGVAYEQYF. As DNA, the CDR3 is TGCAGTGCGAGTCATGGGACAGGGGTGGCCTACGAGCAGTACTTC.

The chain couples TRBV27 to TRBJ2-1; 7 nucleotides agree with TRBD2. Germline V CDR1 and CDR2: MNHEY, SMNVEV (reference sequence). This CDR3 is 16 amino acids long. The junction had 16 bases not matched to a gene; V was cut back by 7 bases and J by 7 bases. The CDR3 loop reads CASNLNPAGVGNEQFF. CDR3 bases: TGTGCCAGCAACCTTAACCCGGCGGGAGTTGGGAATGAGCAGTTCTTC.

The genes are TRBV2 and TRBJ2-1; 12 bases fit TRBD2. V lost 5 bases, J lost 4 bases, and 6 bases stayed unmatched. The CDR3 contains 16 residues. In germline, CDR1 is SNHLY, CDR2 FYNNEI. The CDR3 coding sequence is TGTGCCAGCAGTTCGGGACTAGCGGGCCGGTACAATGAGCAGTTCTTC. It specifies CASSSGLAGRYNEQFF.

V gene TRBV27 combines with J gene TRBJ1-1; D is uncertain. The germline V gene encodes CDR1 MNHEY and CDR2 SMNVEV (reference sequence). The CDR3 is 13 residues long. V lost 5 bases to trimming and J lost 1 base, with 8 bases between them. The DNA of the CDR3 is TGTGCCAGCAGTGGCCCCCGGAACACTGAAGCTTTCTTT. Protein: CASSGPRNTEAFF.

This rearrangement joins TRBV5-1 to TRBJ2-3, with TRBD2 as a possible D gene (5 bases). V was cut by 5 bases and J by 2 bases, with 15 bases left in between. This CDR3 is 15 amino acids long. Germline V lookup: CDR1 SGHRS, CDR2 YFSETQ. DNA of the CDR3: TGCGCCAGCAGTTTTGAAAGCGGCCACACAGATACGCAGTATTTT. Protein sequence: CASSFESGHTDTQYF.

The chain combines TRBV19 with TRBJ1-6, with TRBD1 identical over 8 bases. The germline V gene encodes CDR1 LNHDA and CDR2 SQIVND (reference sequence). V was pared by 3 bases and J by 7 bases, with 5 bases of the junction left unmatched. The CDR3 extends over 15 amino acids. The CDR3 sequence: CASSMGTGGNSPLHF. CDR3 sequence (DNA): TGTGCCAGTAGTATGGGTACAGGGGGGAATTCACCCCTCCACTTT.

This chain connects TRBV15 to TRBJ2-1, with 9 bases identical to TRBD2. With V trimmed by 4 bases and J by 5 bases, 9 bases remained unmatched. CDR3 length: 16 residues. The V gene's germline CDR1 is LNHNV and CDR2 YYDKDF (reference sequence). The chain's CDR3 is CATSNIGTSRDNEQFF. CDR3 nucleotide sequence: TGTGCCACCAGCAATATCGGGACTAGCAGGGACAATGAGCAGTTCTTC.

The chain joins TRBV11-3 to TRBJ2-2; 13 bases match TRBD2. The V gene end was trimmed by 5 bases and the J gene end by 0 bases; junction bases not matched to a gene: 6. The CDR3 is made up of 18 amino acids. Germline CDR1 and CDR2: SGHNT and YENEEA. The CDR3 region has the DNA TGTGCCAGCAGCCAAGGACTAGCGGGGGTCTCGAACACCGGGGAGCTGTTTTTT. Its translation: CASSQGLAGVSNTGELFF.

The chain couples TRBV7-6 to TRBJ1-2; 10 nucleotides match TRBD1. The CDR3 loop spans 16 amino acids. Germline V gene lookup returns CDR1 SGHVS and CDR2 FNYEAQ. The J segment lost 4 bases and the V segment lost 1 base, leaving 6 bases of the junction unmatched. CDR3 sequence reads: CASSLGEGQGSYGYTF. The CDR3 DNA sequence: TGTGCCAGCAGCTTAGGGGAGGGACAGGGGAGCTATGGCTACACCTTC.

V and J are TRBV5-4 and TRBJ1-6; TRBD1 might be the D (5 bases). Germline CDR1 SGHNT, CDR2 YYREEE (reference sequence). The CDR3 consists of 17 residues. V lost 2 bases and J 3 bases, leaving 15 bases between the germline ends. In DNA form, the CDR3 reads TGTGCCAGCAGCTTTGTTGTTGGGGCGGACTATAATTCACCCCTCCACTTT. Its protein is CASSFVVGADYNSPLHF.

This chain uses TRBV14 with TRBJ2-3; 9 positions agree with TRBD2. V was pared by 4 bases and J by 4 bases, with 12 bases of the junction left unmatched. CDR1 SGHDN and CDR2 FVKESK come from the germline V gene. The CDR3 consists of 17 residues. The CDR3 here is CASSPFELREGPDTQYF. As DNA, the CDR3 is TGTGCCAGCAGCCCGTTTGAACTGCGGGAGGGCCCAGATACGCAGTATTTT.

The V gene is TRBV4-1, the J gene TRBJ1-2; D is unclear. The CDR3 is 16 amino acids. The V gene lost 0 bases and the J gene lost 4 bases, with 15 bases spanning the gap. In germline, CDR1 is MGHRA, CDR2 YSYEKL. This CDR3 is CASSQDRSSKTYGYTF. CDR3 coding DNA: TGCGCCAGCAGCCAAGATCGGTCCTCAAAAACCTATGGCTACACCTTC.

This clone has only one observation. The chain has TRBV11-2 and TRBJ2-7; tentative D call: TRBD2 (7 bases). Germline CDR1 SGHAT, CDR2 FQNNGV. This CDR3 comprises 15 residues. V dropped 2 bases and J dropped 7 bases, with 18 bases sitting between them. CDR3 region: CASSLLGGGSEEQYF. CDR3 bases: TGTGCCAGCAGCTTACTAGGGGGGGGGTCTGAGGAGCAGTACTTC.

This clone was detected a few times. The chain links TRBV30 to TRBJ1-2, with D unclear. Germline CDR1 is GTSNPN and CDR2 is SVGIG (reference sequence). The CDR3 extends over 12 amino acids. V lost 4 bases and J lost 10, with 16 bases in between. The CDR3 loop reads CAWTPGRQHYTF. The CDR3 bases are TGTGCCTGGACCCCGGGGAGGCAGCACTACACCTTC.

This CDR3 is CATTAQLNSYEQYF. CDR3 in DNA: TGTGCCACCACGGCACAGCTTAACTCCTACGAGCAGTACTTC. This rearrangement joins TRBV19 to TRBJ2-7; D unclear. Trimming removed 10 bases from V and 0 bases from J, with 16 bases in between. Germline assignment: CDR1 LNHDA and CDR2 SQIVND (reference sequence). The length of the CDR3 is 14 residues.

This clone was counted a single time. The J gene is TRBJ1-1, the V gene TRBV29-1; the D gene is possibly TRBD1 (5 bases). The CDR3 extends over 17 amino acids. V lost 5 bases to trimming and J lost 1 base, with 23 bases between them. The germline V gene has CDR1 SQVTM and CDR2 ANQGSEA. CDR3 residues: CSVLLLLAGLTNTEAFF. The DNA of the CDR3 is TGCAGCGTTCTGTTATTATTGGCAGGGCTGACGAACACTGAAGCTTTCTTT.

The chain has TRBV10-3 and TRBJ2-3; TRBD1 agrees at 9 bases. V dropped 10 bases and J dropped 4; count of bases not matched to a gene: 12. Germline V gene lookup returns CDR1 ENHRY and CDR2 SYGVKD. The CDR3 is 15 residues long. The CDR3 loop reads CATLRGQGSPDTQYF. The CDR3 DNA sequence: TGTGCCACCCTGAGAGGACAGGGGTCCCCAGATACGCAGTATTTT.